Listed below are T cell receptor beta chains from one sample, sequenced in a study of blood T cells in healthy people across ages. TCRdb ran MiXCR on the 5' RACE reads and lists one entry per CDR3 protein. The sample records 1.5 million to 2 million distinct CDR3 sequences, 40% to 55% being singletons. Sequenced sample: blood. The receptor source for this set is a woman aged 35 to 49 in good health. Each CDR3 is given with its conserved first and last residue. Fields, in order: D gene, V gene, J gene, clone size, CDR3 DNA, CDR3 protein. D genes are given only for firm matches. The listing skips clone size in some rows; elsewhere it reads once, few, many or a size class.

d_call: NA; v_call: TRBV12-3/TRBV12-4; j_call: TRBJ2-1; clone_size: NA; cdr3_nt: TGTGCCAGCACCCTAGGGTACCCCCCTAATGAGCAGTTCTTC; cdr3_aa: CASTLGYPPNEQFF
d_call: NA; v_call: TRBV7-9; j_call: TRBJ2-3; clone_size: few; cdr3_nt: TGTGCCAGCACCCAAGGAGGGAACCGGGATGGCTTGTATTTT; cdr3_aa: CASTQGGNRDGLYF
d_call: NA; v_call: TRBV11-1; j_call: TRBJ1-1; clone_size: NA; cdr3_nt: TGTGCCAGCAGCCGGTCGGCAGTAACCACTGAAGCTTTCTTT; cdr3_aa: CASSRSAVTTEAFF
d_call: TRBD2; v_call: TRBV28; j_call: TRBJ2-7; clone_size: few; cdr3_nt: TGTGCCAGCAGTTATCCGCTAGCGGGGGGCCAATCCTACGAGCAGTACTTC; cdr3_aa: CASSYPLAGGQSYEQYF
d_call: NA; v_call: TRBV5-1; j_call: TRBJ2-3; clone_size: few; cdr3_nt: TGCGCCAGCAGCTTGGGACACGCCACAGATACGCAGTATTTT; cdr3_aa: CASSLGHATDTQYF
d_call: NA; v_call: TRBV18; j_call: TRBJ2-5; clone_size: NA; cdr3_nt: TGTGCCAGCTCACCATCCGCGACAGTTGAGACCCAGTACTTC; cdr3_aa: CASSPSATVETQYF
d_call: NA; v_call: TRBV28; j_call: TRBJ2-7; clone_size: few; cdr3_nt: TGTGCCAGCAGTTTAGCAGGGGCCGCCGCTTACGAGCAGTACTTC; cdr3_aa: CASSLAGAAAYEQYF
d_call: NA; v_call: TRBV5-1; j_call: TRBJ2-3; clone_size: few; cdr3_nt: TGCGCCAGCAGGGGGTATTTCACAGATACGCAGTATTTT; cdr3_aa: CASRGYFTDTQYF
d_call: TRBD1; v_call: TRBV9; j_call: TRBJ2-5; clone_size: NA; cdr3_nt: TGTGCCAGCAGCGTGGGGACAGGGCATAACTTCGGGGGTCAAGAGACCCAGTACTTC; cdr3_aa: CASSVGTGHNFGGQETQYF
d_call: TRBD2; v_call: TRBV6-5; j_call: TRBJ2-1; clone_size: few; cdr3_nt: TGTGCCAGCAGTTGGACGGGGGGTGGCAATGAGCAGTTCTTC; cdr3_aa: CASSWTGGGNEQFF
d_call: NA; v_call: TRBV10-2; j_call: TRBJ2-5; clone_size: NA; cdr3_nt: TGCGCCACCTTCGACAGTTCACAGTACTTC; cdr3_aa: CATFDSSQYF
d_call: NA; v_call: TRBV29-1; j_call: TRBJ1-2; clone_size: few; cdr3_nt: TGCAGCGTCGAAGACGGGGCCTATGGCTACACCTTC; cdr3_aa: CSVEDGAYGYTF
d_call: TRBD2; v_call: TRBV6-2/TRBV6-3; j_call: TRBJ2-3; clone_size: NA; cdr3_nt: TGTGCCAGCAGTTACAAGGCGGGAGACTTACATACGCAGTATTTT; cdr3_aa: CASSYKAGDLHTQYF
d_call: NA; v_call: TRBV21-1; j_call: TRBJ2-1; clone_size: few; cdr3_nt: TGTGCCAGCAGCAAACTAGCGGGGGAGAGGTCCTACAATGAGCAGTTCTTC; cdr3_aa: CASSKLAGERSYNEQFF
d_call: NA; v_call: TRBV7-2; j_call: TRBJ2-5; clone_size: NA; cdr3_nt: TGTGCCAGCAGCTTCACAGGGTTCTCGAGGAATGAGCAGTACTTC; cdr3_aa: CASSFTGFSRNEQYF
d_call: TRBD2; v_call: TRBV27; j_call: TRBJ2-1; clone_size: NA; cdr3_nt: TGTGCCAGCAGTTCCAGACTAGCGGAGGAGCAGTTCTTC; cdr3_aa: CASSSRLAEEQFF
d_call: NA; v_call: TRBV5-1; j_call: TRBJ2-3; clone_size: NA; cdr3_nt: TGCGCCAGCAGCGCTAGGGACCTGGGGCTCCTGGATACGCAGTATTTT; cdr3_aa: CASSARDLGLLDTQYF
d_call: TRBD2; v_call: TRBV5-1; j_call: TRBJ2-3; clone_size: NA; cdr3_nt: TGCGCCAGCGGGCCAGGACTAGCGGGTGGTCCAGATACGCAGTATTTT; cdr3_aa: CASGPGLAGGPDTQYF
d_call: NA; v_call: TRBV7-3; j_call: TRBJ2-3; clone_size: NA; cdr3_nt: TGTGCCAGCAGCTTATTTAGGGGTTCGAGCACAGATACGCAGTATTTT; cdr3_aa: CASSLFRGSSTDTQYF
d_call: TRBD2; v_call: TRBV28; j_call: TRBJ2-5; clone_size: few; cdr3_nt: TGTGCCAGCATCATTAGCGGGGGGGCCCAAGAGACCCAGTACTTC; cdr3_aa: CASIISGGAQETQYF
d_call: NA; v_call: TRBV29-1; j_call: TRBJ1-2; clone_size: few; cdr3_nt: TGCAGCGTTGAGAAGCAGGGCGTCAAGGTTGGCTACACCTTC; cdr3_aa: CSVEKQGVKVGYTF
d_call: TRBD1; v_call: TRBV6-2/TRBV6-3; j_call: TRBJ2-1; clone_size: many; cdr3_nt: TGTGCCAGCACCGATCCCGGGACAGGGGAGAAGAATGAGCAGTTCTTC; cdr3_aa: CASTDPGTGEKNEQFF
d_call: NA; v_call: TRBV20-1; j_call: TRBJ2-1; clone_size: NA; cdr3_nt: TGCAGTGCACGAGAGTCTATGGCAGAGTACTACAATGAGCAGTTCTTC; cdr3_aa: CSARESMAEYYNEQFF
d_call: TRBD1; v_call: TRBV28; j_call: TRBJ2-5; clone_size: few; cdr3_nt: TGTGCCAGCAGTCAACCACAGGGGACCCAAGAGACCCAGTACTTC; cdr3_aa: CASSQPQGTQETQYF
d_call: TRBD1; v_call: TRBV24-1; j_call: TRBJ1-1; clone_size: NA; cdr3_nt: TGTGCCACCAGTGAGTGGACAGGTCCTTTCTTT; cdr3_aa: CATSEWTGPFF
d_call: TRBD1; v_call: TRBV20-1; j_call: TRBJ1-5; clone_size: few; cdr3_nt: TGCAGTGCTAGAAGACAGGGGGGCAATCAGCCCCAGCATTTT; cdr3_aa: CSARRQGGNQPQHF
d_call: NA; v_call: TRBV7-2; j_call: TRBJ2-3; clone_size: NA; cdr3_nt: TGTGCCAGCAGCCGCGACGCGGGCGGGCTCACAGATACGCAGTATTTT; cdr3_aa: CASSRDAGGLTDTQYF